This TCR beta chain is drawn from a study of shared clonotypes between healthy human individuals. Germline-derived CDR1 and CDR2 are SGHRS and YFSETQ. V was clipped by 4 bases and J by 1 base, with 8 bases between them. The CDR3 is 13 amino acids. CD45RO-negative, CCR7-selected cells formed the naive CD8 fraction, which excluded terminally differentiated effector memory CD45RA+ cells. There are a few counts of this clone. At the DNA level, this CDR3 is encoded by other sequences in the same sample as well. Repertoires were generated with immunoSEQ multiplex PCR, while TCRdb's copy carries only in-frame clones and drops some. The sample yields around 1,900,000 clones, just under 95% seen once.

The TCR originated in a man younger than 30 in good health. Some clones in this sample may be carry-over from other donors' samples. The sequenced material came from naive CD8+ T cells from PBMCs. The rearrangement uses TRBV5-1 and TRBJ1-1; the D is unclear. The CDR3 reads CASSPGPNTEAFF. Here the CDR3 DNA reads TGCGCCAGCAGCCCAGGCCCGAACACTGAAGCTTTCTTT. Combining the CDR3 with reference TRBV5-1 and TRBJ1-1 gives the whole variable domain KAGVTQTPRYLIKTRGQQVTLSCSPISGHRSVSWYQQTPGQGLQFLFEYFSETQRNKGNFPGRFSGRQFSNSRSEMNVSTLELGDSALYLCASSPGPNTEAFFGQGTRLTVV.